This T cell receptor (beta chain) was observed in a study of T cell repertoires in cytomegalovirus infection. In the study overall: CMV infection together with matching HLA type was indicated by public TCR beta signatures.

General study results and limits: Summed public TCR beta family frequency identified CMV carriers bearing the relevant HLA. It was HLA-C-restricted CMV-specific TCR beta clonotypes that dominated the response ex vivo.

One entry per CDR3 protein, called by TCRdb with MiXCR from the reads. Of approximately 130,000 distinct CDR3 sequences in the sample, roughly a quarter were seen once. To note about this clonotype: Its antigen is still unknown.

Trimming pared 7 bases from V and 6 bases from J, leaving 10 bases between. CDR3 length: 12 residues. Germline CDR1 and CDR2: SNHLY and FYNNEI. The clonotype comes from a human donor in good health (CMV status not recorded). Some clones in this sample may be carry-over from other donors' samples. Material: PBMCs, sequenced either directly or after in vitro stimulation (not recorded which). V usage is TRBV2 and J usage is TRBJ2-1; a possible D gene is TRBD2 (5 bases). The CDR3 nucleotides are TGTGCCAGCAATGGAGAGGGCAATGAGCAGTTCTTC. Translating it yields CASNGEGNEQFF.